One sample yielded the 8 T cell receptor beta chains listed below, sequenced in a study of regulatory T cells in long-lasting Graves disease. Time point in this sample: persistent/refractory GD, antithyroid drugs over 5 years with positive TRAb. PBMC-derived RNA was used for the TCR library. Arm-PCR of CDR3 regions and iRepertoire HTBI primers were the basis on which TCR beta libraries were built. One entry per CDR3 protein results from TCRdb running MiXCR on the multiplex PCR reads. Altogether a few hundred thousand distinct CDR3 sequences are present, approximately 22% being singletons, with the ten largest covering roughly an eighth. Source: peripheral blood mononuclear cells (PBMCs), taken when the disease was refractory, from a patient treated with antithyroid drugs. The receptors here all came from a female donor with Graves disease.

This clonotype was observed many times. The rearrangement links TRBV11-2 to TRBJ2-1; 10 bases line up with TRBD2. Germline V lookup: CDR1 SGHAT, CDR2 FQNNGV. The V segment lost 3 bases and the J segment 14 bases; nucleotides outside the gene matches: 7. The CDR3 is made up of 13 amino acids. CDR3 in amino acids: CASSLVLAGVEFF. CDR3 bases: TGTGCCAGCAGCTTGGTTCTAGCGGGAGTCGAGTTCTTC. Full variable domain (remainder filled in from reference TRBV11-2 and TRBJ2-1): EAGVAQSPRYKIIEKRQSVAFWCNPISGHATLYWYQQILGQGPKLLIQFQNNGVVDDSQLPKDRFSAERLKGVDSTLKIQPAKLEDSAVYLCASSLVLAGVEFFGPGTRLTVL.

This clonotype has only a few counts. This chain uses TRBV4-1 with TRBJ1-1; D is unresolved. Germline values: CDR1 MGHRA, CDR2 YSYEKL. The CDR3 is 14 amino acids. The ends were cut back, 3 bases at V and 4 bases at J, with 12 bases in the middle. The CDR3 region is CASSQGLEGTEAFF. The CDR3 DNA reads TGCGCCAGCAGCCAGGGCCTAGAAGGCACTGAAGCTTTCTTT.

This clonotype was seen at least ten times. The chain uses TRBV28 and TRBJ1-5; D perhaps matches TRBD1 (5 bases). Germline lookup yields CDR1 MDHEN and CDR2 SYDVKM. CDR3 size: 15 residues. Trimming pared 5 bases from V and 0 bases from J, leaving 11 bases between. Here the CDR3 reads CASSPDSYSNQPQHF. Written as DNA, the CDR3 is TGTGCCAGCAGTCCCGACAGTTATAGCAATCAGCCCCAGCATTTT.

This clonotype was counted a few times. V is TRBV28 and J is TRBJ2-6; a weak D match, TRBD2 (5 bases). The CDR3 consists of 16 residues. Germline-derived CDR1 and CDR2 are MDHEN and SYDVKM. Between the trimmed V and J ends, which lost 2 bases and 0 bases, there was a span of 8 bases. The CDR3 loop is CASSLLSGSGANVLTF. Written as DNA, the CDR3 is TGTGCCAGCAGTTTACTCAGCGGCTCTGGGGCCAACGTCCTGACTTTC.

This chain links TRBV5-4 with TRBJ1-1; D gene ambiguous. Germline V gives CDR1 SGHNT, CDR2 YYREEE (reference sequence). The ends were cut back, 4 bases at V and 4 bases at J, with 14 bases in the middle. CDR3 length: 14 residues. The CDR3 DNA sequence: TGTGCCAGCAGCCGCGAGGGAGGCGGCACTGAAGCTTTCTTT. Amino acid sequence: CASSREGGGTEAFF.

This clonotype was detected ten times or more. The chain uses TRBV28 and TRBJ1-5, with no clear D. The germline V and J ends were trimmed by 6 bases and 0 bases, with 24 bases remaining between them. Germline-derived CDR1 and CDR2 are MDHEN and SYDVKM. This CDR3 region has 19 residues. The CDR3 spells CASSKNPSDIGYSNQPQHF. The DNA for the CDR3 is TGTGCCAGCAGCAAAAACCCCTCCGACATTGGGTATAGCAATCAGCCCCAGCATTTT.

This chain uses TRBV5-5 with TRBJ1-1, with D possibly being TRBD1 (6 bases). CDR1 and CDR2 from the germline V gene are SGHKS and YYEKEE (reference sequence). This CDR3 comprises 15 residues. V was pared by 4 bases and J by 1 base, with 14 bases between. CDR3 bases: TGTGCCAGCAGCACCCGACAGGCGGGGAACACTGAAGCTTTCTTT. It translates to CASSTRQAGNTEAFF.

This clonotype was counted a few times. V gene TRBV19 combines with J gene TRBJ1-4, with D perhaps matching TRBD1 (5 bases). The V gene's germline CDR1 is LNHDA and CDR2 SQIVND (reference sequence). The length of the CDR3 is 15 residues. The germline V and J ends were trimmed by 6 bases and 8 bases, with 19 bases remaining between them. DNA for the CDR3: TGTGCCAGTAGATCGCCCGGGACTCCAGAAGAAAAACTGTTTTTT. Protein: CASRSPGTPEEKLFF.